Each of the 29 T cell receptor beta chains below was sequenced from the same sample in a study of T-cell memory formation after mild COVID-19. TCRdb reprocessed the 5' RACE reads with MiXCR, giving one entry per CDR3 protein. The table includes more than 250,000 distinct CDR3 sequences, roughly 17% detected once. The source material was PBMCs or a T cell subset sorted from them (not recorded which). The receptors shown here come from a man younger than 35 who had mild COVID-19 (a few samples of this study predate the infection). Cell type and time point are not known.

This clonotype appeared a few times. J is TRBJ2-3 and V is TRBV9, with a possible D match to TRBD1 (5 bases). The CDR3 length is 14 residues. Germline V lookup: CDR1 SGDLS, CDR2 YYNGEE. With 8 bases removed from V and 6 bases from J, the gap between germline ends came to 19 bases. CDR3 region: CARSFQTAMDTQYF. CDR3 in DNA: TGTGCCAGAAGCTTCCAGACAGCCATGGATACGCAGTATTTT.

The chain links TRBV5-1 to TRBJ2-2, with 9 positions matching TRBD2. The CDR3 has 16 amino acids. Germline lookup yields CDR1 SGHRS and CDR2 YFSETQ. V was clipped by 4 bases and J by 5 bases; unmatched bases: 9. DNA for the CDR3: TGCGCCAGCAGCCCTGGGAGGCTAGCGGGAACCGGGGAGCTGTTTTTT. Translating it yields CASSPGRLAGTGELFF. Variable domain in full (rest from reference TRBV5-1 and TRBJ2-2): KAGVTQTPRYLIKTRGQQVTLSCSPISGHRSVSWYQQTPGQGLQFLFEYFSETQRNKGNFPGRFSGRQFSNSRSEMNVSTLELGDSALYLCASSPGRLAGTGELFFGEGSRLTVL.

There are a few counts of this clonotype. This chain links TRBV28 with TRBJ2-1, with 7 bases identical to TRBD1. V was pared by 5 bases and J by 10 bases, with 11 bases of the junction left unmatched. Germline CDR1 and CDR2: MDHEN and SYDVKM. This CDR3 contains 14 residues. In nucleotides, the CDR3 is TGTGCCAGCAGTCCCCCTCGGACAGGAAAGGAGCAGTTCTTC. Its translation: CASSPPRTGKEQFF.

The gene calls are TRBV24-1 and TRBJ1-1; 8 bases align to TRBD1. J lost 1 base, V lost 4 bases, and 4 bases had no gene match. Germline-derived CDR1 and CDR2 are KGHDR and SFDVKD. This CDR3 is 15 amino acids long. Here the CDR3 reads CATSEPDRGNTEAFF. The CDR3, as DNA: TGTGCCACCAGTGAACCTGACAGGGGGAACACTGAAGCTTTCTTT.

Only a few counts were recorded for this clonotype. The chain joins TRBV20-1 to TRBJ1-3; D is ambiguous. Trimming cost V 3 bases and J 0 bases, with 9 bases left between them. The CDR3 covers 14 residues. Germline assignment: CDR1 DFQATT and CDR2 SNEGSKA (reference sequence). The CDR3 DNA is TGCAGTGCTAGTAGTCACAACTCTGGAAACACCATATATTTT. Amino acids: CSASSHNSGNTIYF.

The chain carries TRBV11-2 and TRBJ2-7; D remains ambiguous. V dropped 5 bases and J dropped 2 bases, with 4 bases sitting between them. CDR3 size: 11 residues. Germline V gene data show CDR1 as SGHAT and CDR2 as FQNNGV. In nucleotides, the CDR3 is TGTGCCAGCAGCCGCGCCTACGAGCAGTACGTC. Amino acid sequence: CASSRAYEQYV.

This clonotype turned up a few times. DNA of the CDR3: TGTGCCAGCCGGGGGGTGGCGGGCTATGGCTACACCTTC. It is translated as CASRGVAGYGYTF. The chain links TRBV3-1 to TRBJ1-2, with D possibly TRBD1 on 5 matching bases. V was trimmed by 8 bases and J by 4 bases, leaving 14 bases between them. This CDR3 has 13 amino acids. The germline V gene has CDR1 LGHDT and CDR2 YNNKEL (reference sequence). The whole variable domain, filled in from reference TRBV3-1 and TRBJ1-2, reads DTAVSQTPKYLVTQMGNDKSIKCEQNLGHDTMYWYKQDSKKFLKIMFSYNNKELIINETVPNRFSPKSPDKAHLNLHINSLELGDSAVYFCASRGVAGYGYTFGSGTRLTVV.

This clonotype was recorded many times. J is TRBJ2-1 and V is TRBV24-1, with TRBD2 matching 10 bases. Per germline, CDR1 KGHDR and CDR2 SFDVKD. Losses at the gene ends were 3 bases for V and 8 bases for J; bases not matched to a gene: 6. CDR3 length: 15 amino acids. CDR3 sequence reads: CATSDPGLATHEQFF. The CDR3 coding sequence is TGTGCCACCAGTGATCCGGGACTAGCGACCCATGAGCAGTTCTTC.

This clonotype has a count of ten or more. The V call is TRBV5-1, the J call TRBJ2-7; 9 bases map to TRBD1. This CDR3 contains 16 residues. The V and J ends lost 2 bases and 3 bases, in that order; junction bases with no gene match: 9. CDR1 is SGHRS, CDR2 YFSETQ, per germline. DNA of the CDR3: TGCGCCAGCAGCTTCGAACAGGGGGCAGTTATCTACGAGCAGTACTTC. It specifies CASSFEQGAVIYEQYF.

This clonotype was counted only a few times. This chain links TRBV7-9 with TRBJ2-1; D perhaps matches TRBD2 (6 bases). Trimming pared 4 bases from V and 7 bases from J, leaving 11 bases between. CDR1 and CDR2 from the germline V gene are SEHNR and FQNEAQ (reference sequence). CDR3 size: 13 residues. The CDR3 region is CASSWGTENEQFF. CDR3 DNA: TGTGCCAGCAGCTGGGGGACTGAGAATGAGCAGTTCTTC.

CDR3 in DNA: TGTGCCAGCAGCTTTGAGGAGAATACGCAGTATTTT. Translation: CASSFEENTQYF. The gene calls are TRBV7-8 and TRBJ2-3; D is uncertain. Germline V gene lookup returns CDR1 SGHVS and CDR2 FQNEAQ. The CDR3 is 12 residues long. Trimming took 3 bases from V and 7 from J, leaving 8 bases between them.

The rearrangement uses TRBV12-3 or TRBV12-4 and TRBJ2-7; perhaps D is TRBD1 or TRBD2 (6 bases each). There are 13 residues in the CDR3. Trimming shortened V by 3 bases and J by 3 bases, and 9 bases separated the two germline ends. The CDR3 nucleotides read TGTGCCAGCAGTTTGGAGGGGGACTACGAGCAGTACGTC. Translating it yields CASSLEGDYEQYV.

This clonotype was detected many times. The genes are TRBV7-2 and TRBJ2-3; D gene ambiguous. CDR3 length: 13 residues. In germline, CDR1 is SGHTA, CDR2 FQGNSA. The V gene lost 5 bases and the J gene lost 2 bases, with 8 bases spanning the gap. The DNA of the CDR3 is TGTGCCAGCAGCCCAACCCACACAGATACGCAGTATTTT. Translated, it gives CASSPTHTDTQYF.

V is TRBV11-2 and J is TRBJ2-1, with TRBD2 as a possible D gene (5 bases). This CDR3 comprises 16 residues. Germline CDR1 is SGHAT and CDR2 is FQNNGV. Trimming shortened V by 5 bases and J by 4 bases, and 18 bases separated the two germline ends. The DNA of the CDR3 is TGTGCCAGCAGCAACCGGGGTGAAGATTGGTACAATGAGCAGTTCTTC. Translation gives CASSNRGEDWYNEQFF.

The chain uses TRBV6-2 or TRBV6-3 and TRBJ2-7; no clear D gene. Germline V gene sequence: CDR1 MNHEY, CDR2 SVGEGT. The CDR3 runs 13 residues. Trimming took off 8 bases at V and 4 bases at J, with 15 bases between the two ends. Written as DNA, the CDR3 is TGTGCCAGCGCCCAGCTAGGTTTATACGAGCAGTACTTC. It codes for CASAQLGLYEQYF.

This clonotype was seen many times. Germline is not matched at one junction end, which may reflect a read error. The chain recombines TRBV6-6 with TRBJ1-2; the D is unclear. CDR1 MNHNY and CDR2 SVGAGI come from the germline V gene (reference sequence). This CDR3 is built from 11 residues. CDR3 residues: CASSYPETQVF. Written as DNA, the CDR3 is TGTGCCAGCAGTTACCCAGAGACCCAAGTCTTC.

This chain connects TRBV6-5 to TRBJ1-4, with D maybe TRBD1 (5 bases). Trimming took off 4 bases at V and 10 bases at J, with 13 bases between the two ends. Per germline, CDR1 MNHEY and CDR2 SVGAGI. The CDR3 has 13 residues. The chain's CDR3 is CASSFDRGRKLFF. The CDR3 DNA follows: TGTGCCAGCAGTTTTGACCGGGGACGAAAACTGTTTTTT.

The CDR3 loop reads CASSLGPGPSGVNYEQYF. CDR3 nucleotide sequence: TGTGCCAGCAGCTTAGGGCCGGGGCCTAGCGGGGTAAACTACGAGCAGTACTTC. The chain uses TRBV7-2 and TRBJ2-7, with 9 bases matching TRBD2. The CDR3 runs 18 residues. CDR1 SGHTA and CDR2 FQGNSA come from the germline V gene. With 1 base clipped from V and 3 bases from J, the junction kept 13 bases outside the gene matches.

This clonotype has only a few counts. V is TRBV6-5 and J is TRBJ1-1; the D is unclear. Germline-derived CDR1 and CDR2 are MNHEY and SVGAGI. The CDR3 extends over 14 amino acids. Deletions cut 2 bases from V and 1 base from J, with 8 bases between. The CDR3 here is CASSYRAGNTEAFF. DNA of the CDR3: TGTGCCAGCAGTTACAGGGCAGGGAACACTGAAGCTTTCTTT.

This clonotype showed up just a few times. The rearrangement links TRBV7-9 to TRBJ1-2, with 8 bases fitting TRBD1. The ends lost 5 bases at V and 3 bases at J; junction bases unmatched: 8. Per the germline V gene, CDR1 is SEHNR and CDR2 is FQNEAQ (reference sequence). The CDR3 sequence is 15 residues long. CDR3 bases: TGTGCCAGCAGCCGCGGGACAGGAGGTGACTATGGCTACACCTTC. It codes for CASSRGTGGDYGYTF.

This chain joins TRBV15 and TRBJ2-1, with 9 positions matching TRBD2. This CDR3 is 16 amino acids long. Germline loops: CDR1 LNHNV, CDR2 YYDKDF (reference sequence). V gave up 0 bases and J gave up 8 bases; unmatched junction bases: 8. CDR3 amino acids: CATSRDLGGGADEQFF. The DNA for the CDR3 is TGTGCCACCAGCAGAGATCTGGGCGGGGGGGCCGATGAGCAGTTCTTC.

The rearrangement links TRBV6-2 or TRBV6-3 to TRBJ1-5; a weak D match, TRBD1 (5 bases). Trimming took off 6 bases at V and 6 bases at J, with 15 bases between the two ends. CDR3 length: 14 residues. Germline V gene lookup returns CDR1 MNHEY and CDR2 SVGEGT. In DNA, the CDR3 is TGTGCCAGCAGGCCGGACAAGACAGTTCAGCCCCAGCATTTT. Amino acids: CASRPDKTVQPQHF.

This clonotype has only a few counts. The chain links TRBV10-3 to TRBJ2-6; 8 nucleotides match TRBD2. The J segment lost 1 base and the V segment lost 0 bases, leaving 5 bases of the junction unmatched. The CDR3 has 18 amino acids. CDR1 is ENHRY and CDR2 is SYGVKD in the germline V gene. CDR3 DNA sequence: TGTGCCATCAGTGAGTCGAGCGGGGGTTCATCTGGGGCCAACGTCCTGACTTTC. Its protein is CAISESSGGSSGANVLTF.

CDR3: CASSQEEAGGGETQYF. In nucleotides, the CDR3 is TGTGCCAGCAGCCAAGAAGAGGCGGGAGGCGGGGAGACCCAGTACTTC. The chain has TRBV3-1 and TRBJ2-5, with 8 nucleotides matching TRBD2. The CDR3 contains 16 residues. J lost 5 bases, V lost 0 bases, and 8 bases had no gene match. Germline CDR1 LGHDT, CDR2 YNNKEL (reference sequence).

At least ten counts were recorded for this clonotype. The V call is TRBV12-3 or TRBV12-4, the J call TRBJ2-5; D is possibly TRBD1 (6 bases). This CDR3 is 12 amino acids long. The germline V and J ends were trimmed by 5 bases and 4 bases, with 8 bases remaining between them. CDR3 region: CASSIRGETQYF. The CDR3 nucleotides read TGTGCCAGCAGTATCAGGGGAGAGACCCAGTACTTC.

The chain couples TRBV7-2 to TRBJ2-4; 11 nucleotides align to TRBD2. CDR3 length: 14 residues. In germline, CDR1 is SGHTA, CDR2 FQGNSA. With V trimmed by 5 bases and J by 11 bases, 8 bases remained unmatched. CDR3 protein: CASSLSGGARVQYF. The CDR3 DNA follows: TGTGCCAGCAGCCTTAGCGGGGGGGCCCGGGTTCAGTACTTC.

The table lists this clonotype with a few counts. The chain combines TRBV2 with TRBJ1-2; 7 bases match TRBD1. In germline, CDR1 is SNHLY, CDR2 FYNNEI. This CDR3 spans 14 amino acids. J gave up 5 bases and V 5 bases, and 8 bases lay outside the gene matches. The CDR3 DNA reads as TGTGCCAGCAGTCCGGGACAGATTTCTTATGGCTACACCTTC. Protein product: CASSPGQISYGYTF.

This clonotype was seen a handful of times. V is TRBV28 and J is TRBJ2-1, with TRBD1 identical over 8 bases. Germline V gene lookup returns CDR1 MDHEN and CDR2 SYDVKM. After removal of 6 bases from V and 6 bases from J, the junction contained 7 bases not matched to a gene. The CDR3 sequence is 14 residues long. DNA for the CDR3: TGTGCCAGCAGAGACCCGGGACAGGCCAATGAGCAGTTCTTC. It is translated as CASRDPGQANEQFF.

J is TRBJ2-1 and V is TRBV5-4; D perhaps matches TRBD2 (6 bases). Germline V gene data show CDR1 as SGHNT and CDR2 as YYREEE (reference sequence). Trimming left V 0 bases short and J 8 bases short, with 12 bases between. This CDR3 has 14 amino acids. The CDR3 sequence is CASSLGGTRDEQFF. CDR3 nucleotide sequence: TGTGCCAGCAGCTTGGGGGGGACTCGGGATGAGCAGTTCTTC.